Listed here are 24 T cell receptor beta chains from one sample, sequenced in a study of blood T cells in healthy people across ages. The use of a sample-barcoded 5' primer and a J-beta primer mix characterized a second PCR of about 7 to 12 cycles. TCRdb recomputed calls from the 5' RACE reads with MiXCR, one row per CDR3 protein. The table records 1.2 million to 1.5 million distinct CDR3 sequences, approximately 60% of them present only once. The specimen sequenced was blood. The receptors were sampled from a man between 18 and 35 years old in good health.

This clonotype turned up a few times. CDR3 DNA sequence: TGTGCCAGCAGTCTCACGGGTGCCCCAAGCTCCTACGAGCAGTACTTC. The encoded protein is CASSLTGAPSSYEQYF. The chain couples TRBV6-6 to TRBJ2-7; D gene unclear. V lost 5 bases and J lost 0, with 17 bases in between. CDR3 length equals 16 residues. Germline CDR1 MNHNY, CDR2 SVGAGI (reference sequence).

The chain carries TRBV28 and TRBJ2-5; TRBD2 aligns across 11 bases. Germline V gene lookup returns CDR1 MDHEN and CDR2 SYDVKM. CDR3 size: 16 residues. The ends lost 5 bases at V and 0 bases at J; junction bases unmatched: 5. The CDR3 sequence: CASSPLGLADQETQYF. The CDR3 DNA is TGTGCCAGCAGTCCACTGGGACTAGCGGACCAAGAGACCCAGTACTTC.

This clonotype came up a few times. The chain carries TRBV5-1 and TRBJ2-1; D is unclear. CDR1 is SGHRS and CDR2 is YFSETQ in the germline V gene. CDR3 length: 13 amino acids. V lost 0 bases and J 7 bases, leaving 8 bases between the germline ends. The CDR3 region is CASSLAWGNEQFF. The CDR3 DNA sequence: TGCGCCAGCAGCTTGGCCTGGGGTAATGAGCAGTTCTTC.

The chain recombines TRBV4-2 with TRBJ2-4; 10 bases align to TRBD2. The last part of the DNA fits TRBJ2-7 better; the J call may be wrong. Per germline, CDR1 LGHNA and CDR2 YNFKEQ. The CDR3 sequence is 17 residues long. In DNA form, the CDR3 reads TGTGCCAGCAGCCAAGTCCCTAGCGGGAGAACCCCCTACGAGCAGTACTTC. It encodes CASSQVPSGRTPYEQYF.

CDR3 coding DNA: TGTGCCAGCAGTGAAGTCCAGGGCTACGAGCAGTACTTC. Protein sequence: CASSEVQGYEQYF. The V call is TRBV6-1, the J call TRBJ2-5; D perhaps matches TRBD1 (5 bases). With the DNA end fitting TRBJ2-7 better, the J assignment may be wrong. The CDR3 is made up of 13 amino acids. CDR1 is MNHNS, CDR2 SASEGT, per germline.

V and J are TRBV4-2 and TRBJ1-1, with D unresolved. The CDR3 runs 14 residues. Germline loops: CDR1 LGHNA, CDR2 YNFKEQ. V was trimmed by 0 bases and J by 0 bases, leaving 5 bases between them. The CDR3 reads CASSQEALNTEAFF. In DNA form, the CDR3 reads TGTGCCAGCAGCCAAGAGGCCCTGAACACTGAAGCTTTCTTT.

The chain couples TRBV5-1 to TRBJ2-5; D might be TRBD2 (5 bases). The DNA matches TRBJ2-7 better at its end, which makes the J call doubtful. The CDR3 is 15 residues long. The germline V gene has CDR1 SGHRS and CDR2 YFSETQ. The CDR3 protein is CASSFDPGMAYEQYF. The CDR3 DNA reads as TGCGCCAGCAGCTTTGATCCGGGAATGGCCTACGAGCAGTACTTC.

The V call is TRBV12-3 or TRBV12-4, the J call TRBJ1-2, with TRBD1 matching 7 bases. The CDR3 runs to 14 residues. The trim removed 4 bases at V and 5 bases at J, leaving 7 bases unmatched. CDR3 nucleotides: TGTGCCAGCAGTTCGTTGGGGACAGAGTATGGCTACACCTTC. This codes for CASSSLGTEYGYTF.

This clonotype came up a few times. The chain has TRBV5-1 and TRBJ2-3; no clear D gene. CDR3 length: 11 residues. Germline V lookup: CDR1 SGHRS, CDR2 YFSETQ. Trimming removed 6 bases at V and 5 bases at J, with 7 bases between. The CDR3 sequence is CASNFGDTQYF. CDR3 coding DNA: TGCGCCAGCAATTTTGGAGATACGCAGTATTTT. The variable domain in full, with the rest retrieved from reference TRBV5-1 and TRBJ2-3, is KAGVTQTPRYLIKTRGQQVTLSCSPISGHRSVSWYQQTPGQGLQFLFEYFSETQRNKGNFPGRFSGRQFSNSRSEMNVSTLELGDSALYLCASNFGDTQYFGPGTRLTVL.

This clonotype was recorded a few times. V and J are TRBV6-6 and TRBJ2-5; D gene unclear. V lost 2 bases to trimming and J lost 11 bases, with 27 bases between them. CDR1 is MNHNY and CDR2 is SVGAGI in the germline V gene (reference sequence). The CDR3 consists of 17 residues. The CDR3 DNA sequence: TGTGCCAGCAGTTACGGTGTCGGATTCACAAATCCCGATGAGCAGTACTTC. Protein sequence: CASSYGVGFTNPDEQYF.

The V call is TRBV7-2, the J call TRBJ2-3; D not resolved. CDR1 SGHTA and CDR2 FQGNSA come from the germline V gene. With 5 bases removed from V and 5 bases from J, the gap between germline ends came to 11 bases. The CDR3 is made up of 13 amino acids. DNA of the CDR3: TGTGCCAGCAGCACCCAGACGGAAGATACGCAGTATTTT. Amino acids: CASSTQTEDTQYF. Full variable domain (rest looked up from reference TRBV7-2 and TRBJ2-3): GAGVSQSPSNKVTEKGKDVELRCDPISGHTALYWYRQSLGQGLEFLIYFQGNSAPDKSGLPSDRFSAERTGGSVSTLTIQRTQQEDSAVYLCASSTQTEDTQYFGPGTRLTVL.

CDR3 region: CASSLVPREGTGELFF. Here the CDR3 DNA reads TGCGCCAGCAGCTTGGTCCCCAGGGAAGGAACCGGGGAGCTGTTTTTT. This sequence joins TRBV5-1 and TRBJ2-2; maybe TRBD1 (5 bases). Trimming stripped 0 bases from V and 5 bases from J, with 14 bases between. The CDR3 has 16 amino acids. Germline lookup yields CDR1 SGHRS and CDR2 YFSETQ.

CDR3 coding DNA: TGCGCCAGCAGCTTGGCCGGATGGAGCTCCTACAATGAGCAGTACTTC. It specifies CASSLAGWSSYNEQYF. The V and J genes are TRBV5-1 and TRBJ2-1; D gene ambiguous. The J call may be in error: the DNA end matches TRBJ2-7 better. Germline V gene lookup returns CDR1 SGHRS and CDR2 YFSETQ. This CDR3 region has 16 residues.

This clonotype came up many times. The chain is built from TRBV29-1 and TRBJ2-7; 14 bases are a match to TRBD2. The CDR3 is made up of 13 amino acids. CDR1 is SQVTM, CDR2 ANQGSEA, per germline. The J segment lost 3 bases and the V segment lost 6 bases, leaving 1 base of the junction unmatched. The CDR3 reads CSVGTSGGYEQYF. The CDR3 DNA sequence: TGCAGCGTAGGGACTAGCGGGGGCTACGAGCAGTACTTC.

This clonotype appeared once. The chain carries TRBV9 and TRBJ2-1; 10 nucleotides align to TRBD2. Germline V gives CDR1 SGDLS, CDR2 YYNGEE. The V and J ends lost 6 bases and 6 bases, in that order; junction bases with no gene match: 9. This CDR3 contains 15 residues. This chain's CDR3 is CASNLGLAALNEQFF. Here the CDR3 DNA reads TGTGCCAGCAACCTAGGACTAGCGGCACTCAATGAGCAGTTCTTC.

The V gene is TRBV7-9, the J gene TRBJ2-5, with 9 bases that match TRBD2. J was trimmed by 11 bases and V by 11 bases; bases with no gene match: 15. Looked up from germline, CDR1 is SEHNR and CDR2 is FQNEAQ (reference sequence). This CDR3 contains 13 residues. The CDR3, as DNA: TGTGCCTCTGAGCTAGCGGGACTGAATGAGCAGTACTTC. Its translation: CASELAGLNEQYF.

Remarks on this clonotype: Its ends do not fully match the called genes, so a read error is possible. The rearrangement links TRBV5-1 to TRBJ2-7; possibly TRBD1 or TRBD2 for D (5 bases each). The V gene's germline CDR1 is SGHRS and CDR2 YFSETQ. The CDR3 has 15 amino acids. Written as DNA, the CDR3 is TGCGCCAGCAGCCCAAGTCCGGGACCAAACTACAAGCAGTACTTC. Translation gives CASSPSPGPNYKQYF.

The genes are TRBV2 and TRBJ1-3, with a possible D match to TRBD1 (6 bases). The CDR3 totals 15 residues. The germline V gene encodes CDR1 SNHLY and CDR2 FYNNEI. V shed 2 bases and J shed 3 bases, with 11 bases lying between them. DNA for the CDR3: TGTGCCAGCAGTGAATCTTCAGGGGTTGGAAACACCATATATTTT. This translates into CASSESSGVGNTIYF.

This chain links TRBV10-3 with TRBJ2-1, with 11 bases identical to TRBD2. The trim removed 3 bases at V and 8 bases at J, leaving 6 bases unmatched. This CDR3 has 15 amino acids. Germline lookup yields CDR1 ENHRY and CDR2 SYGVKD. The CDR3 bases are TGTGCCATCAGTGATTTAGCGGGGGGGCCCGATGAGCAGTTCTTC. Encoded protein: CAISDLAGGPDEQFF.

This clonotype was seen only a few times. This chain connects TRBV20-1 to TRBJ2-5; perhaps TRBD1 as D (5 bases). CDR1 and CDR2 from the germline V gene are DFQATT and SNEGSKA (reference sequence). Trimming stripped 5 bases from V and 5 bases from J, with 15 bases between. The CDR3 has 13 amino acids. CDR3 bases: TGCAGTGCTTTACCAGGGAACTGGGAGACCCAGTACTTC. Protein sequence: CSALPGNWETQYF.

The chain has TRBV2 and TRBJ2-1; D could derive from TRBD1 or TRBD2 (5 bases each). CDR1 SNHLY and CDR2 FYNNEI come from the germline V gene. This CDR3 contains 14 residues. V was pared by 2 bases and J by 8 bases, with 13 bases between. CDR3 sequence: CASSEIGTSDEQFF. CDR3 in DNA: TGTGCCAGCAGTGAAATTGGGACCTCTGATGAGCAGTTCTTC.

This clonotype appeared a few times. This chain connects TRBV27 to TRBJ2-5; D is undetermined. The germline gives CDR1 MNHEY, CDR2 SMNVEV (reference sequence). The CDR3 consists of 13 residues. V lost 5 bases to trimming and J lost 2 bases, with 9 bases between them. The CDR3 region is CASSVGTQETQYF. The CDR3 DNA reads TGTGCCAGCAGTGTTGGTACTCAAGAGACCCAGTACTTC.

Details on this clonotype: Sequence at one end of the junction differs from germline and may be a read error. The gene calls are TRBV6-5 and TRBJ2-3; TRBD2 aligns across 7 bases. The V gene's germline CDR1 is MNHEY and CDR2 SVGAGI. The CDR3 sequence is 19 residues long. Here the CDR3 DNA reads TGTGCCAGCAGTTACTCGACCCCCCCTGGGTTGACTAGCAGAGATACGCAGTATTTT. Protein: CASSYSTPPGLTSRDTQYF.

The chain couples TRBV6-4 to TRBJ1-1; 8 nucleotides agree with TRBD1. Unmatched junction bases numbered 9, after V lost 8 bases and J lost 7 bases. This CDR3 has 13 amino acids. CDR1 MRHNA and CDR2 SNTAGT come from the germline V gene. The CDR3 here is CASSAGTGGEAFF. CDR3 bases: TGTGCCAGCTCCGCGGGGACAGGTGGTGAAGCTTTCTTT.